The 29 T cell receptor beta chains below were found in one sample sequenced in a study of blood T cell repertoires in COVID-19. The protocol was immunoSEQ multiplex PCR, while the TCRdb copy is restricted to in-frame clones and leaves out a portion. The repertoire holds about 170,000 clones, with 85% as singletons. Sequencing was carried out using peripheral blood. The receptors were sampled from a woman of 80 years or more with COVID-19, enrolled during active disease.

The CDR3 loop reads CASSLAGRAAGNTIYF. DNA of the CDR3: TGCGCCAGCAGCTTGGCGGGCAGGGCGGCTGGAAACACCATATATTTT. The V call is TRBV5-1, the J call TRBJ1-3; D might be TRBD1 (5 bases). Germline CDR1 is SGHRS and CDR2 is YFSETQ. Trimming left V 0 bases short and J 2 bases short, with 12 bases between. CDR3 size: 16 residues.

This clone has only one observation. V usage is TRBV5-1 and J usage is TRBJ2-5; 9 bases are a match to TRBD2. This CDR3 contains 16 residues. V was clipped by 0 bases and J by 5 bases; unmatched bases: 8. Germline CDR1 SGHRS, CDR2 YFSETQ. The CDR3 spells CASSLGLAGLGETQYF. In DNA, the CDR3 is TGCGCCAGCAGCTTGGGCCTAGCGGGGCTCGGTGAGACCCAGTACTTC.

This clone was seen a handful of times. This chain uses TRBV5-3 with TRBJ2-7; 9 bases agree with TRBD1. TRBV5-3 carries the ORF label, with uncertain function. With 4 bases clipped from V and 3 bases from J, the junction kept 5 bases outside the gene matches. The CDR3 sequence is 14 residues long. CDR3 residues: CARSGPGQGYEQYF. CDR3 DNA sequence: TGTGCCAGAAGCGGACCGGGACAGGGCTACGAGCAGTACTTC.

This clone was counted a few times. Relative to the germline gene, one junction end is altered; a read error may explain this. V is TRBV2 and J is TRBJ2-1; possible D gene TRBD1, 5 bases. CDR3 length: 15 amino acids. CDR1 and CDR2 (germline): SNHLY, FYNNEI. The CDR3 loop reads CASSQAWEMGHEQFF. DNA for the CDR3: TGTGCCAGCAGTCAAGCGTGGGAAATGGGGCATGAGCAGTTCTTC.

V and J are TRBV18 and TRBJ1-4; D is uncertain. V was cut by 4 bases and J by 6 bases, with 9 bases left in between. Germline V gives CDR1 KGHSH, CDR2 LQKENI. The CDR3 is made up of 13 amino acids. This CDR3 is CASSRGSDEKLFF. The CDR3 coding sequence is TGTGCCAGCTCACGAGGTTCGGATGAAAAACTGTTTTTT.

This clone has just one count. The chain carries TRBV3-1 (or the pseudogene TRBV3-2) and TRBJ2-1; 11 bases align to TRBD2. From germline, CDR1 is LGHDT and CDR2 YNNKEL (reference sequence). The CDR3 spans 19 residues. V shed 0 bases and J 9 bases; nucleotides not matched to a gene: 16. The CDR3 bases are TGTGCCAGCAGCCAAGAAGCGCCCAGACTAGCGGGAACCGGGGGTGAGCAGTTCTTC. It encodes CASSQEAPRLAGTGGEQFF.

This clone appeared a few times. V usage is TRBV29-1 and J usage is TRBJ1-2; no definite D call. V shed 1 base and J shed 1 base, with 7 bases lying between them. CDR1 and CDR2 (germline): SQVTM, ANQGSEA. The CDR3 totals 13 residues. This CDR3 reads CSVEAVLNYGYTF. The CDR3 DNA reads TGCAGCGTTGAAGCGGTCCTTAACTATGGCTACACCTTC. Filled out from reference TRBV29-1 and TRBJ1-2, the complete variable domain reads SAVISQKPSRDICQRGTSLTIQCQVDSQVTMMFWYRQQPGQSLTLIATANQGSEATYESGFVIDKFPISRPNLTFSTLTVSNMSPEDSSIYLCSVEAVLNYGYTFGSGTRLTVV.

This sequence joins TRBV7-8 and TRBJ1-3; 8 bases line up with TRBD1. Germline CDR1 SGHVS, CDR2 FQNEAQ. V shed 5 bases and J 0 bases; nucleotides not matched to a gene: 6. The CDR3 runs 16 residues. The CDR3, as DNA: TGTGCCAGCAGCCCTATAGGACAGGGCTCTGGAAACACCATATATTTT. Protein: CASSPIGQGSGNTIYF.

This clone was recorded once. The V call is TRBV15, the J call TRBJ2-5, with D possibly being TRBD2 (6 bases). Deletions cut 4 bases from V and 4 bases from J, with 10 bases between. This CDR3 has 13 residues. CDR1 is LNHNV, CDR2 YYDKDF, per germline (reference sequence). The CDR3, as DNA: TGTGCCACCAGCACGATGGGGGGAGAGACCCAGTACTTC. Its protein product is CATSTMGGETQYF.

The chain is built from TRBV7-8 and TRBJ1-1; no definite D call. This CDR3 is 13 amino acids long. The ends were cut back, 5 bases at V and 5 bases at J, with 12 bases in the middle. The germline V gene has CDR1 SGHVS and CDR2 FQNEAQ. The CDR3 region is CASSPRQDTEAFF. CDR3 in DNA: TGTGCCAGCAGCCCCAGACAAGATACTGAAGCTTTCTTT.

This clone came up a few times. The V and J genes are TRBV9 and TRBJ2-1; 7 nucleotides line up with TRBD2. CDR1 and CDR2 (germline): SGDLS, YYNGEE. The ends lost 2 bases at V and 1 base at J; junction bases unmatched: 6. The CDR3 sequence is 16 residues long. The CDR3 sequence is CASSVRRETSYNEQFF. DNA for the CDR3: TGTGCCAGCAGCGTTAGGCGGGAGACGTCCTACAATGAGCAGTTCTTC.

The chain recombines TRBV3-1 (or the pseudogene TRBV3-2) with TRBJ2-4; TRBD2 matches at 8 bases. V lost 4 bases, J lost 1 base, and 12 bases stayed unmatched. CDR3 length: 18 amino acids. Germline CDR1 reads LGHDT; CDR2 reads YNNKEL (reference sequence). CDR3 sequence reads: CASSPTPTGGAAKNIQYF. The CDR3 DNA is TGTGCCAGCAGCCCCACCCCGACCGGGGGGGCGGCCAAAAACATTCAGTACTTC.

The chain combines TRBV5-4 with TRBJ2-1; a weak D match, TRBD1 (5 bases). In germline, CDR1 is SGHNT, CDR2 YYREEE (reference sequence). CDR3 size: 16 residues. Trimming cost V 0 bases and J 15 bases, with 25 bases left between them. The CDR3 nucleotides are TGTGCCAGCAGCTTGGCCGGAAGTACGTGGGGCGCTACCTGGTTCTTC. Translated: CASSLAGSTWGATWFF.

This clone occurred once. The chain carries TRBV9 and TRBJ1-6; D unclear. Germline V gene sequence: CDR1 SGDLS, CDR2 YYNGEE. V was pared by 0 bases and J by 4 bases, with 14 bases between. There are 17 residues in the CDR3. The chain's CDR3 is CASSVAPARGYNSPLHF. The CDR3 coding sequence is TGTGCCAGCAGCGTAGCCCCTGCCCGCGGGTATAATTCACCCCTCCACTTT.

The chain links TRBV7-8 to TRBJ2-7, with 9 bases matching TRBD1. The CDR3 covers 15 residues. Trimming removed 1 base from V and 4 bases from J; junction bases left unmatched: 5. CDR1 SGHVS and CDR2 FQNEAQ come from the germline V gene. The CDR3 nucleotides are TGTGCCAGCAGCTTAGTCCCACAGGGGGCATACGAGCAGTACTTC. Protein: CASSLVPQGAYEQYF. Full variable domain (outside the CDR3, taken from reference TRBV7-8 and TRBJ2-7): GAGVSQSPRYKVAKRGQDVALRCDPISGHVSLFWYQQALGQGPEFLTYFQNEAQLDKSGLPSDRFFAERPEGSVSTLKIQRTQQEDSAVYLCASSLVPQGAYEQYFGPGTRLTVT.

This clone was counted a few times. The chain carries TRBV6-5 and TRBJ1-1; D may be TRBD1 (5 bases). Trimming took off 6 bases at V and 5 bases at J, with 10 bases between the two ends. CDR3 length: 12 residues. Germline assignment: CDR1 MNHEY and CDR2 SVGAGI. The CDR3 sequence is CASSLGRTEAFF. The DNA of the CDR3 is TGTGCCAGCAGCCTGGGGCGAACTGAAGCTTTCTTT.

The chain uses TRBV7-8 and TRBJ2-3, with 11 bases matching TRBD1. V was clipped by 5 bases and J by 9 bases; unmatched bases: 4. The CDR3 is made up of 13 amino acids. Germline lookup yields CDR1 SGHVS and CDR2 FQNEAQ. DNA for the CDR3: TGTGCCAGCAGCGGGACAGGGGGGGAAACGCAGTATTTT. This translates into CASSGTGGETQYF.

This clone is a singleton in its sample. The rearrangement joins TRBV15 to TRBJ2-5; no clear D gene. The CDR3 is 13 residues long. The ends were cut back, 2 bases at V and 2 bases at J, with 6 bases in the middle. The germline V gene encodes CDR1 LNHNV and CDR2 YYDKDF (reference sequence). The CDR3 protein is CATSRLIQETQYF. CDR3 sequence (DNA): TGTGCCACCAGCAGACTAATACAAGAGACCCAGTACTTC. Looking up the rest from reference TRBV15 and TRBJ2-5 gives the full variable domain: DAMVIQNPRYQVTQFGKPVTLSCSQTLNHNVMYWYQQKSSQAPKLLFHYYDKDFNNEADTPDNFQSRRPNTSFCFLDIRSPGLGDTAMYLCATSRLIQETQYFGPGTRLLVL.

The chain carries TRBV7-8 and TRBJ2-1; no clear D gene. V was pared by 0 bases and J by 3 bases, with 6 bases between. Germline-derived CDR1 and CDR2 are SGHVS and FQNEAQ. This CDR3 has 14 residues. CDR3 bases: TGTGCCAGCAGCTTAGCCCCAGTCTACAATGAGCAGTTCTTC. It specifies CASSLAPVYNEQFF.

There are a few counts of this clone. The J gene is TRBJ2-2, the V gene TRBV7-9; D is uncertain. With 3 bases removed from V and 7 bases from J, the gap between germline ends came to 12 bases. CDR1 is SEHNR and CDR2 is FQNEAQ in the germline V gene (reference sequence). The CDR3 is 14 amino acids. The CDR3 region is CASSFEALDGELFF. The CDR3 bases are TGTGCCAGCAGCTTCGAGGCCTTGGACGGGGAGCTGTTTTTT.

The gene calls are TRBV5-6 and TRBJ2-2, with D maybe TRBD2 (5 bases). From germline, CDR1 is SGHDT and CDR2 YYEEEE. The CDR3 spans 13 residues. V lost 7 bases to trimming and J lost 7 bases, with 14 bases between them. The CDR3 sequence is CASRRGIVGELFF. As DNA, the CDR3 is TGTGCCAGCCGCCGAGGGATTGTCGGGGAGCTGTTTTTT.

The J gene is TRBJ1-1, the V gene TRBV7-2, with D hard to call. Trimming cost V 5 bases and J 1 base, with 8 bases left between them. Germline-derived CDR1 and CDR2 are SGHTA and FQGNSA. The CDR3 sequence is 13 residues long. In DNA form, the CDR3 reads TGTGCCAGCAGCCCGACAAGGAACACTGAAGCTTTCTTT. Protein sequence: CASSPTRNTEAFF.

The chain couples TRBV5-4 to TRBJ1-1; tentatively, D is TRBD1 (5 bases). V dropped 2 bases and J dropped 4 bases, with 9 bases sitting between them. CDR1 is SGHNT, CDR2 YYREEE, per germline (reference sequence). The CDR3 loop spans 13 amino acids. The CDR3 loop reads CASSLGQITEAFF. The CDR3 nucleotides are TGTGCCAGCAGCTTAGGACAAATCACTGAAGCTTTCTTT.

The rearrangement links TRBV18 to TRBJ1-4, with D possibly TRBD1 on 5 matching bases. V shed 8 bases and J shed 1 base, with 14 bases lying between them. Germline CDR1 reads KGHSH; CDR2 reads LQKENI. The CDR3 spans 15 residues. This CDR3 is CASAVQGGTNEKLFF. The CDR3 DNA sequence: TGTGCCAGCGCCGTTCAGGGTGGAACTAATGAAAAACTGTTTTTT.

The chain couples TRBV10-3 to TRBJ1-3; perhaps TRBD1 as D (6 bases). V was shortened by 8 bases and J by 0 bases, with 17 bases between the two germline ends. CDR1 is ENHRY and CDR2 is SYGVKD in the germline V gene. The CDR3 has 16 residues. CDR3 nucleotides: TGTGCCATCGGGGGGGGCCAGCTCCACTCTGGAAACACCATATATTTT. Encoded protein: CAIGGGQLHSGNTIYF.

The chain combines TRBV7-2 with TRBJ1-3; no clear D gene. Trimming removed 4 bases at V and 3 bases at J, with 13 bases between. Per germline, CDR1 SGHTA and CDR2 FQGNSA. The CDR3 runs 15 residues. The CDR3 DNA reads as TGTGCCAGCAGCTCCGAGCAACTATATGGAAACACCATATATTTT. It yields the protein CASSSEQLYGNTIYF.

Note on this clone: Other DNA sequences from this sample encode an identical CDR3 as well. This chain links TRBV24-1 with TRBJ1-2; D call uncertain. CDR1 and CDR2 (germline): KGHDR, SFDVKD. Trimming stripped 2 bases from V and 4 bases from J, with 4 bases between. This CDR3 has 12 residues. CDR3 nucleotide sequence: TGTGCCACCAGTGATTCCCTCTATGGCTACACCTTC. Residues: CATSDSLYGYTF.

The gene calls are TRBV6-6 and TRBJ2-7, with a possible D match to TRBD2 (6 bases). Trimming removed 7 bases at V and 4 bases at J, with 17 bases between. Germline V gives CDR1 MNHNY, CDR2 SVGAGI (reference sequence). The CDR3 spans 14 residues. The CDR3 is CASNLGGALYEQYF. The CDR3 DNA reads as TGTGCCAGCAACCTTGGCGGGGCTCTTTACGAGCAGTACTTC.

CDR3 loop: CSVGRGLALGNEQFF. In nucleotides, the CDR3 is TGCAGCGTTGGAAGGGGGCTAGCTCTCGGCAATGAGCAGTTCTTC. The rearrangement uses TRBV29-1 and TRBJ2-1; 7 bases agree with TRBD1. V lost 4 bases to trimming and J lost 6 bases; unmatched junction nucleotides: 12. CDR1 is SQVTM and CDR2 is ANQGSEA in the germline V gene. CDR3 size: 15 residues.